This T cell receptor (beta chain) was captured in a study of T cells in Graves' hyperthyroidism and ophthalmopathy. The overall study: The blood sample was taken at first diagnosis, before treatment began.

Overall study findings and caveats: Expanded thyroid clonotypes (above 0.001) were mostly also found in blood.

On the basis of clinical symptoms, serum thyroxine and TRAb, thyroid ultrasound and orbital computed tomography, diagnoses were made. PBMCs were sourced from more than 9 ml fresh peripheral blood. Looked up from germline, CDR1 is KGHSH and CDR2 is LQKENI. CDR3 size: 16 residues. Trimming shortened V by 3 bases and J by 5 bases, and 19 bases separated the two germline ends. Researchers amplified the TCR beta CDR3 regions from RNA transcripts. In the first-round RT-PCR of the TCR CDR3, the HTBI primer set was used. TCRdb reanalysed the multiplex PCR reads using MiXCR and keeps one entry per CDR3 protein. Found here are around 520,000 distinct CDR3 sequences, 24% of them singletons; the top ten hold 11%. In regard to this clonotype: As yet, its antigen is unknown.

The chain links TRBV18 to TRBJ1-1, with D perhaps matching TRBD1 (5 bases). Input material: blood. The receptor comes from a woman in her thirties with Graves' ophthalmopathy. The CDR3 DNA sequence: TGTGCCAGCTCACCCCCGGGGAGGGGAGGTGGAACTGAAGCTTTCTTT. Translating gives CASSPPGRGGGTEAFF. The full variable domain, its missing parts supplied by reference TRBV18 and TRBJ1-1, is NAGVMQNPRHLVRRRGQEARLRCSPMKGHSHVYWYRQLPEEGLKFMVYLQKENIIDESGMPKERFSAEFPKEGPSILRIQQVVRGDSAAYFCASSPPGRGGGTEAFFGQGTRLTVV.